The source of this TCR beta chain is a study of shared clonotypes between healthy human individuals (dated by TCRdb to 2020 to 2021). With regard to the full study: The cohort comprised two women and a few men aged 18 to 49 years. To estimate repertoire size and how much clonotype sharing occurs between individuals, the study deeply sequenced the blood TCR repertoires of five healthy adults. Per donor, leukapheresis produced somewhere between about 0.8 and 9 billion PBMCs. To increase sequencing depth and limit assay-specific biases, different laboratories used diverse techniques to prepare libraries and sequence TCR repertoires. For each donor, three plates each were used for CD4 naive and CD4 memory, two plates were used for CD8 naive, and one plate was used for CD8 memory.

CD8 naive samples consisted of CD45RO-negative cells that were positively selected for CCR7, yielding a CD45RA+CCR7+ population without TemRA cells. The donors were healthy, HIV-negative adults with no recently reported acute infections or vaccinations. Only Caucasian adults living in Nashville, Tennessee, USA were represented among the donors. After blood collection by leukapheresis, PBMCs were isolated using Ficoll-Histopaque density gradient centrifugation and then cryopreserved in the vapor phase of liquid nitrogen. Analytical flow cytometry was used to check the purity and quantity of each magnetically sorted T cell population. Genomic DNA was isolated from every sorted fraction and measured by UV absorbance on a Nanodrop 2000c. TCR CDR3 regions were amplified from genomic DNA by multiplex PCR using the deep immunoSEQ assay. Extracted genomic DNA from each cell subset was distributed evenly across all wells of several immunoSEQ 96-well plates, and each plate was treated as a replicate. For sorted subsets, approximately 200 ng of genomic DNA, equivalent to 25,000 to 35,000 T cell genomes, went into each replicate PCR. The purified libraries were quantified using a Qubit 3.0 fluorometer, sized with a Bioanalyzer 2100, and then quantified again using the KAPA Library Quantification kit. Each immunoSEQ 96-well plate was sequenced on its own single-read 150-cycle Illumina NextSeq 550 flow cell. Under the source paper's analysis protocol: Because the immunoSEQ output included only junctional sequences and no quality scores, the filtering could not be the same as the filtering used for full-length reads. Sequences were annotated with PyIR, a Python wrapper for IgBLAST v1.9, using IMGT germline references to assign V/J genes and CDR3. Reads were filtered out if the reads had weak V/J assignments (E-value above 1e-6), no CDR3, stop codons, out-of-frame junctions, or ambiguous translated residues. V3J clonotypes were defined as sequences sharing an identical inferred V gene, J gene, and CDR3 amino acid sequence. To compute the percentage overlap between repertoires, the number of shared unique clonotypes was divided by the size of the smaller repertoire. RTK rarefaction, the Chao1 estimator, and Recon v2.1 estimates of unobserved clonotypes were used to assess repertoire richness. For all TCRbeta clonotypes obtained by the gDNA method from several donors, generation probabilities were computed with OLGA. TCRdb mirrors the immuneACCESS table, restricted to in-frame sequences. Some clones are absent from its copies; in checked studies, under half trace to an unresolved V gene, and the reason for the others is unknown. That table is the source of V, J and clone size, and D and trimming were worked out from the DNA. The sample has 800,000 to 950,000 clones on record, about 96% of them singletons. The ten largest clones take up less than 0.25% of the sample.

Including cysteine and phenylalanine, the CDR3 has 12 amino acids. The sequence is cut down to CDR3 DNA, 36 bases in frame from base 1. The germline V gene specifies SGDLS as CDR1 and YYNGEE as CDR2. V is pruned by 3 bases and J by 5 bases, leaving 2 bases of the junction without a gene match. Of note for this clone: Its binding antigen is unknown. Within one base of it there is no much larger clone, and no base qualities were kept.

The paper's findings and limits, for the study overall: Because the study included only a small number of donors, the genetic and exposure-history diversity represented was limited. Incomplete sequencing was indicated by rarefaction of sorted-subset datasets, despite the large sequencing depth. Sampling was restricted to blood, and TCR repertoires in tissue are likely to differ from TCR repertoires in blood. Compared with non-shared clonotypes, clonotypes shared by all four sorted-subset donors had higher generation probabilities. Naive subsets generally had larger estimated clonotype richness than memory subsets did. Sharing across a handful of donors was observed for around 5% of naive CD4, 3% to 3.5% of naive CD8, roughly 2.3% of memory CD4, and around 0.4% of memory CD8 clonotypes. Pairwise subsampling indicated that sequencing depth was expected to affect the degree of clonotype sharing among donors.

Sequencing was performed on naive CD8+ T cells sorted from blood. The sample's cell subset or site, from its label and the paper: CD45RA+CCR7+. This TCR was recovered from a man aged 25 to 40 in good health. The V and J segments used are TRBV9 and TRBJ2-7; TRBD1 matches 7 bases in the middle. The CDR3 region: CASSGQGNEQYF. The DNA sequence is as follows: TGTGCCAGCAGCGGACAGGGCAACGAGCAGTACTTC.